These T cell receptor beta chains were read from a single sample in a study of blood T cell repertoires in COVID-19. Produced via immunoSEQ multiplex PCR; TCRdb's table is partial and in-frame only. The sample consists of about 73,000 clones, about 80% of them appearing once. The sequenced sample consisted of peripheral blood. The receptors originated from a human donor in a cohort sampled during active COVID-19. Both conserved end residues are part of each CDR3. D genes are given only for firm matches. Clone size is given for some rows only: seen once, a few or many times, or a class if the clone is expanded.

length	D	V	J	size	DNA	CDR3
15	TRBD2	TRBV5-4	TRBJ2-7	.	TGTGCCAGCAGCGGCGGACTAGCGGGGGCCTACGAGCAGTACTTC	CASSGGLAGAYEQYF
16	TRBD2	TRBV6-6	TRBJ2-1	.	TGTGCCAGCAGTTACCGAGCGGGGGCGAATGTAGGTGAGCAGTTCTTC	CASSYRAGANVGEQFF
15	.	TRBV2	TRBJ1-6	.	TGTGCCAGCAGTGTCACTAGCTCCTATAATTCACCCCTCCACTTT	CASSVTSSYNSPLHF
12	.	TRBV2	TRBJ2-7	.	TGTGCCAGCAGTGGTACAGTGGCCGAGCAGTACTTC	CASSGTVAEQYF
15	TRBD2	TRBV9	TRBJ2-1	.	TGTGCCAGCACCGCGTGGGGGGGCTCCTACAATGAGCAGTTCTTC	CASTAWGGSYNEQFF
19	.	TRBV5-6	TRBJ2-2	.	TGTGCCAGCAGCTTGGCCGGTGGGACACTATTCGCGAACACCGGGGAGCTGTTTTTT	CASSLAGGTLFANTGELFF
13	.	TRBV4-1	TRBJ2-2	once	TGCGCCAGCAGCCAAGCTGTCACCGGGGAGCTGTTTTTT	CASSQAVTGELFF
15	TRBD2	TRBV6-2/TRBV6-3	TRBJ2-3	.	TGTGCCAGCAGCTATAGCGGGGGGGGCGGTCATACGCAGTATTTT	CASSYSGGGGHTQYF
13	.	TRBV9	TRBJ2-1	.	TGTGCCAGCAGCGTAGAGCCCCACAATGAGCAGTTCTTC	CASSVEPHNEQFF
16	TRBD2	TRBV6-2/TRBV6-3	TRBJ2-2	.	TGTGCCAGCAGTTCATCGGGGGGGCCGAACACCGGGGAGCTGTTTTTT	CASSSSGGPNTGELFF
15	TRBD1	TRBV7-2	TRBJ2-7	.	TGTGCCAGCAGCGCCGACAGGGGGCTCTCTTACGAGCAGTACTTC	CASSADRGLSYEQYF
16	.	TRBV10-3	TRBJ1-1	.	TGTGCCATCAGTGAGTCGGGGGGAAACATGAACACTGAAGCTTTCTTT	CAISESGGNMNTEAFF
15	TRBD1	TRBV7-9	TRBJ2-1	.	TGTGCCAGCAGTCGAGGGACAGGTCCCACGAGTGAGCAGTTCTTC	CASSRGTGPTSEQFF
14	.	TRBV9	TRBJ2-3	.	TGTGCCAGCAGCGTGACCGGGAACACAGATACGCAGTATTTT	CASSVTGNTDTQYF
16	TRBD2	TRBV4-1	TRBJ2-6	.	TGCGCCAGCAGCCAAGGCGGGGGGGCTGGGGCCAACGTCCTGACTTTC	CASSQGGGAGANVLTF
14	.	TRBV15	TRBJ1-5	.	TGTGCCACCAGCAGTCGGACAACGGGTCAGCCCCAGCATTTT	CATSSRTTGQPQHF
16	TRBD2	TRBV9	TRBJ2-5	.	TGTGCCAGCAGCGTAGATGGGACTAGCGGGGGCGAGACCCAGTACTTC	CASSVDGTSGGETQYF
14	.	TRBV3-1/TRBV3-2	TRBJ2-3	.	TGTGCCAGCAGCCAAGTGCCGGGATCGGATACGCAGTATTTT	CASSQVPGSDTQYF